The 31 T cell receptor beta chains presented below share a single source sample, sequenced in a study of cytomegalovirus exposure and HLA in healthy donors. The PCR contained 60 Vbeta and 13 Jbeta primers. Some clones are missing from TCRdb's copy, which holds only in-frame ones; the method was immunoSEQ multiplex PCR. Here the sample spans 150,000 or so clones, roughly 72% being singletons. Sequenced material: PBMCs. Receptor source: a male donor in good health and CMV-seronegative.

V is TRBV6-1 and J is TRBJ1-2, with TRBD1 matching 7 bases. CDR3 length: 17 residues. Germline V gene sequence: CDR1 MNHNS, CDR2 SASEGT. Trimming at V came to 0 bases and at J to 1 base, leaving 8 bases not matched to a gene. In nucleotides, the CDR3 is TGTGCCAGCAGTGAAGCCAGGGGGACGAGAAATAACTATGGCTACACCTTC. It translates to CASSEARGTRNNYGYTF.

The V gene is TRBV13, the J gene TRBJ2-2; weak D call: TRBD2 (6 bases). Trimming left V 5 bases short and J 6 bases short, with 16 bases between. The V gene's germline CDR1 is PRHDT and CDR2 FYEKMQ (reference sequence). The CDR3 sequence is 15 residues long. CDR3 sequence reads: CASSVNPGTAGELFF. In DNA, the CDR3 is TGTGCCAGCAGCGTCAACCCGGGGACTGCCGGGGAGCTGTTTTTT.

The rearrangement joins TRBV4-2 to TRBJ2-7; a weak D match, TRBD2 (5 bases). Germline CDR1 LGHNA, CDR2 YNFKEQ. The V gene lost 4 bases and the J gene lost 2 bases, with 15 bases spanning the gap. This CDR3 comprises 15 residues. CDR3 residues: CASSLSPAVTYEQYF. In DNA, the CDR3 is TGTGCCAGCAGCCTTTCCCCAGCGGTAACCTACGAGCAGTACTTC.

The V call is TRBV28, the J call TRBJ2-2, with 7 positions matching TRBD2. J was trimmed by 2 bases and V by 3 bases; bases with no gene match: 6. The CDR3 extends over 16 amino acids. Germline V CDR1 and CDR2: MDHEN, SYDVKM. As DNA, the CDR3 is TGTGCCAGCAGTTTTCGGCCTAGCGGAAACACCGGGGAGCTGTTTTTT. Translation: CASSFRPSGNTGELFF.

The chain couples TRBV7-9 to TRBJ2-5, with 9 bases aligning to TRBD2. The DNA matches TRBJ2-7 better at its end, which makes the J call doubtful. Germline CDR1 SEHNR, CDR2 FQNEAQ (reference sequence). The CDR3 length is 15 residues. The CDR3 loop reads CASSLAGTSPYEQYF. The CDR3 bases are TGTGCCAGCAGCTTAGCCGGGACTAGCCCCTACGAGCAGTACTTC.

DNA for the CDR3: TGTGCCAGCAGTTTACCCGGGGGGCGAGGAAGGGGAACTGAAGCTTTCTTT. Protein sequence: CASSLPGGRGRGTEAFF. V gene TRBV28 combines with J gene TRBJ1-1, with a tentative D call TRBD1 (6 bases). With 2 bases removed from V and 5 bases from J, the gap between germline ends came to 21 bases. The CDR3 totals 17 residues. The germline gives CDR1 MDHEN, CDR2 SYDVKM.

This clone has just a few counts. The same CDR3 also results from other DNA sequences found in this sample. The chain is built from TRBV7-8 and TRBJ1-1, with a tentative D call TRBD1 (5 bases). Germline CDR1 reads SGHVS; CDR2 reads FQNEAQ. The CDR3 totals 14 residues. V was cut by 4 bases and J by 4 bases, with 13 bases left in between. The CDR3 nucleotides are TGTGCCAGCAGCTCGACAGTCACCATCACTGAAGCTTTCTTT. Translating it yields CASSSTVTITEAFF. Based on the CDR3 plus reference TRBV7-8 and TRBJ1-1, the full variable domain is GAGVSQSPRYKVAKRGQDVALRCDPISGHVSLFWYQQALGQGPEFLTYFQNEAQLDKSGLPSDRFFAERPEGSVSTLKIQRTQQEDSAVYLCASSSTVTITEAFFGQGTRLTVV.

The rearrangement links TRBV7-2 to TRBJ2-7, with 9 bases aligning to TRBD1. J lost 4 bases, V lost 2 bases, and 3 bases had no gene match. This CDR3 is 14 amino acids long. The germline gives CDR1 SGHTA, CDR2 FQGNSA. DNA of the CDR3: TGTGCCAGCAGCTTAATGGACAGGGGATACGAGCAGTACTTC. Amino acid sequence: CASSLMDRGYEQYF.

The chain is built from TRBV9 and TRBJ1-1, with TRBD1 matching 7 bases. V was pared by 4 bases and J by 0 bases, with 9 bases of the junction left unmatched. The CDR3 loop spans 16 amino acids. Germline CDR1 and CDR2: SGDLS and YYNGEE. For the CDR3, the DNA is TGTGCCAGCAGCCCACACCCGACAGGGCTGAACACTGAAGCTTTCTTT. Its translation: CASSPHPTGLNTEAFF.

The V call is TRBV7-9, the J call TRBJ1-1, with TRBD1 as a possible D gene (5 bases). V was trimmed by 0 bases and J by 5 bases, leaving 10 bases between them. There are 14 residues in the CDR3. Germline V lookup: CDR1 SEHNR, CDR2 FQNEAQ (reference sequence). The CDR3 coding sequence is TGTGCCAGCAGCTTAGCGCTCGGGGGGACTGAAGCTTTCTTT. It is translated as CASSLALGGTEAFF.

The genes are TRBV18 and TRBJ2-1; D not certain. The V end was cut by 4 bases, the J end by 8 bases, with 18 bases between. The CDR3 loop spans 15 amino acids. Germline CDR1 KGHSH, CDR2 LQKENI. The CDR3 protein is CASSRIGAVWDEQFF. CDR3 DNA sequence: TGTGCCAGCTCACGCATTGGTGCGGTTTGGGATGAGCAGTTCTTC.

The genes are TRBV7-9 and TRBJ2-2; D is undetermined. Per germline, CDR1 SEHNR and CDR2 FQNEAQ (reference sequence). The ends were cut back, 7 bases at V and 1 base at J, with 7 bases in the middle. This CDR3 is 13 amino acids long. The CDR3 loop is CASTPLNTGELFF. For the CDR3, the DNA is TGTGCCAGCACCCCCTTGAACACCGGGGAGCTGTTTTTT. The full variable domain, completed using reference TRBV7-9 and TRBJ2-2, is DTGVSQNPRHKITKRGQNVTFRCDPISEHNRLYWYRQTLGQGPEFLTYFQNEAQLEKSRLLSDRFSAERPKGSFSTLEIQRTEQGDSAMYLCASTPLNTGELFFGEGSRLTVL.

This chain links TRBV5-3 with TRBJ2-7; D is possibly TRBD2 (5 bases). TRBV5-3 is reported as an ORF; its role is uncertain. CDR3 length: 15 residues. Deletions cut 0 bases from V and 3 bases from J, with 13 bases between. The CDR3 sequence: CARSLVCGCRYEQYF. For the CDR3, the DNA is TGTGCCAGAAGCTTGGTGTGCGGGTGCCGCTACGAGCAGTACTTC.

The V gene is TRBV30, the J gene TRBJ2-7; TRBD1 is a possible D gene (6 bases). The V gene's germline CDR1 is GTSNPN and CDR2 SVGIG (reference sequence). The CDR3 is made up of 16 amino acids. Trimming cost V 8 bases and J 3 bases, with 26 bases left between them. Here the CDR3 DNA reads TGTGCCGCTGGAGCCTTGGGGCAGGGGTTAATCTACGAGCAGTACTTC. This encodes CAAGALGQGLIYEQYF.

Only a few counts were recorded for this clone. The chain recombines TRBV30 with TRBJ2-1; a weak D match, TRBD1 (5 bases). The CDR3 runs to 15 residues. The V and J ends lost 3 bases and 1 base respectively, with 13 bases between them. Germline V gene sequence: CDR1 GTSNPN, CDR2 SVGIG (reference sequence). CDR3 sequence: CAWRQRQLSYNEQFF. The CDR3 nucleotides read TGTGCCTGGAGGCAGCGACAGTTATCCTACAATGAGCAGTTCTTC.

The chain carries TRBV11-1 and TRBJ2-7; 12 bases map to TRBD2. CDR3 length: 15 amino acids. The germline gives CDR1 SGHAT, CDR2 FQDESV (reference sequence). V lost 5 bases and J lost 3; bases outside the gene matches: 5. The CDR3 here is CASSPQTSGSYEQYF. The CDR3 DNA sequence: TGTGCCAGCAGCCCTCAGACTAGCGGGAGCTACGAGCAGTACTTC.

The rearrangement joins TRBV2 to TRBJ2-1; 7 nucleotides line up with TRBD1. This CDR3 has 17 residues. J was trimmed by 7 bases and V by 2 bases; bases with no gene match: 14. The germline V gene encodes CDR1 SNHLY and CDR2 FYNNEI. This CDR3 reads CASSERGDRVRENEQFF. CDR3 nucleotides: TGTGCCAGCAGTGAAAGGGGTGACAGGGTCAGGGAGAATGAGCAGTTCTTC.

The CDR3 DNA is TGTGCCAGCAGCTTAGGCAGGTCTAGCACAGATACGCAGTATTTT. Translating gives CASSLGRSSTDTQYF. The chain links TRBV7-2 to TRBJ2-3; D is unclear. The CDR3 extends over 15 amino acids. V dropped 1 base and J dropped 0 bases, with 8 bases sitting between them. The V gene's germline CDR1 is SGHTA and CDR2 FQGNSA.

This sequence joins TRBV4-3 and TRBJ2-7; 8 bases line up with TRBD1. J lost 3 bases, V lost 1 base, and 5 bases had no gene match. CDR3 length equals 15 residues. From germline, CDR1 is LGHNA and CDR2 YSLEER. The CDR3 sequence is CASSQAAGGGYEQYF. The DNA of the CDR3 is TGCGCCAGCAGCCAAGCTGCAGGGGGCGGCTACGAGCAGTACTTC.

On this clone: Since the CDR3 does not end with the conserved phenylalanine or tryptophan, this likely comes from a read error. The J gene is TRBJ2-7, the V gene TRBV19; 8 bases match TRBD2. Trimming removed 0 bases from V and 2 bases from J; junction bases left unmatched: 15. CDR1 and CDR2 from the germline V gene are LNHDA and SQIVND (reference sequence). This CDR3 has 19 residues. CDR3 bases: TGTGCCAGTAGTATAGACCTCCTTCGAGCGGGAGTCAGGCCCTACGAGCAGTACCTC. This encodes CASSIDLLRAGVRPYEQYL.

Concerning this clone: Other DNA sequences in the same sample also yield this CDR3. The CDR3 sequence: CASSLERGGELFF. The CDR3 coding sequence is TGTGCCAGCAGCTTGGAAAGGGGCGGGGAGCTGTTTTTT. The rearrangement links TRBV11-2 to TRBJ2-2, with D tentatively TRBD1 (5 bases). In germline, CDR1 is SGHAT, CDR2 FQNNGV. This CDR3 contains 13 residues. Trimming stripped 3 bases from V and 7 bases from J, with 9 bases between.

This clone was picked up one time. This rearrangement joins TRBV10-3 to TRBJ2-3, with 10 bases that match TRBD1. The CDR3 runs to 14 residues. Per the germline V gene, CDR1 is ENHRY and CDR2 is SYGVKD. V was clipped by 11 bases and J by 5 bases; unmatched bases: 10. The CDR3 region is CAADGTGAGDTQYF. As DNA, the CDR3 is TGTGCCGCTGACGGGACAGGGGCCGGAGATACGCAGTATTTT.

V and J are TRBV4-3 and TRBJ1-5; 7 nucleotides align to TRBD1. Losses at the gene ends were 3 bases for V and 5 bases for J; bases not matched to a gene: 7. In germline, CDR1 is LGHNA, CDR2 YSLEER. The CDR3 totals 15 residues. The CDR3 sequence: CASSQWTGGDQPQHF. The DNA for the CDR3 is TGCGCCAGCAGCCAGTGGACAGGCGGGGATCAGCCCCAGCATTTT.

This chain links TRBV13 with TRBJ2-3; 14 nucleotides line up with TRBD2. The germline V gene encodes CDR1 PRHDT and CDR2 FYEKMQ (reference sequence). The CDR3 consists of 17 residues. V dropped 4 bases and J dropped 4; count of bases not matched to a gene: 7. The DNA of the CDR3 is TGTGCCAGCAGCTCCTCCATGACTAGCGGGGGGGCAGATACGCAGTATTTT. It yields the protein CASSSSMTSGGADTQYF.

In this sample, this clone turned up a few times. The chain joins TRBV6-5 to TRBJ1-1, with D uncertain. The CDR3 extends over 13 amino acids. Deletions cut 7 bases from V and 5 bases from J, with 14 bases between. Germline values: CDR1 MNHEY, CDR2 SVGAGI. The chain's CDR3 is CASTSDGRTEAFF. The CDR3 DNA reads TGTGCCAGCACTTCTGACGGGAGAACTGAAGCTTTCTTT.

The chain couples TRBV7-8 to TRBJ2-1; TRBD1 matches 7 bases. The CDR3 runs 16 residues. The V and J ends lost 5 bases and 4 bases, in that order; junction bases with no gene match: 11. CDR1 is SGHVS, CDR2 FQNEAQ, per germline. CDR3 nucleotide sequence: TGTGCCAGCAGCAACAGAAGGGACAGACCATACAATGAGCAGTTCTTC. Residues: CASSNRRDRPYNEQFF.

The V gene is TRBV7-8, the J gene TRBJ2-2, with TRBD1 matching over 7 bases. Germline assignment: CDR1 SGHVS and CDR2 FQNEAQ. The V segment lost 5 bases and the J segment 3 bases; nucleotides outside the gene matches: 9. The CDR3 is made up of 16 amino acids. CDR3 sequence reads: CASSPLRDSYTGELFF. In DNA, the CDR3 is TGTGCCAGCAGCCCACTTCGGGACAGCTACACCGGGGAGCTGTTTTTT.

This sequence joins TRBV29-1 and TRBJ2-2; 9 bases line up with TRBD1. The CDR3 is made up of 15 amino acids. Germline V gene data show CDR1 as SQVTM and CDR2 as ANQGSEA. V lost 1 base, J lost 4 bases, and 4 bases stayed unmatched. The CDR3 sequence is CSVEGDRVATGELFF. The CDR3 nucleotides are TGCAGCGTTGAAGGGGACAGGGTAGCCACCGGGGAGCTGTTTTTT.

Concerning this clone itself: The same CDR3 also results from other DNA sequences found in this sample. This chain connects TRBV28 to TRBJ1-5; 7 bases map to TRBD1. The J segment lost 0 bases and the V segment lost 6 bases, leaving 8 bases of the junction unmatched. This CDR3 is built from 16 residues. Germline lookup yields CDR1 MDHEN and CDR2 SYDVKM. CDR3 protein: CASSSQGGFSNQPQHF. CDR3 nucleotide sequence: TGTGCCAGCAGCTCCCAAGGGGGCTTTAGCAATCAGCCCCAGCATTTT.

This clone showed up just once. The V gene is TRBV28, the J gene TRBJ2-3; D is unresolved. CDR3 size: 13 residues. Between the trimmed V and J ends, which lost 3 bases and 3 bases, there was a span of 7 bases. Germline CDR1 MDHEN, CDR2 SYDVKM. The CDR3 nucleotides are TGTGCCAGCAGTTTGGGCCCTACAGATACGCAGTATTTT. Its translation: CASSLGPTDTQYF. Drawing the rest from reference TRBV28 and TRBJ2-3, the complete variable domain is DVKVTQSSRYLVKRTGEKVFLECVQDMDHENMFWYRQDPGLGLRLIYFSYDVKMKEKGDIPEGYSVSREKKERFSLILESASTNQTSMYLCASSLGPTDTQYFGPGTRLTVL.

V and J are TRBV4-2 and TRBJ1-1; 7 bases match TRBD1. Germline trimming cut 1 base from V and 4 bases from J; bases unmatched to any gene: 0. This CDR3 spans 13 amino acids. Germline V CDR1 and CDR2: LGHNA, YNFKEQ. The CDR3 coding sequence is TGTGCCAGCAGCCAAGGACAGGGCACTGAAGCTTTCTTT. It codes for CASSQGQGTEAFF.